The clone carrying this TCR beta chain has only one observation. The sample comes from a study of spatial heterogeneity in lung cancer. TCRdb reanalysed the 5' RACE reads using MiXCR and keeps one entry per CDR3 protein. There are around 40,000 distinct CDR3 sequences in the sample; roughly 5.4% occur only once, and just over 25% lies in the top ten. CDR1 is SGHAT, CDR2 FQNNGV, per germline. Deletions cut 2 bases from V and 3 bases from J, with 8 bases between. The CDR3 is 13 amino acids. Time point given: sample taken at primary tumor resection. V gene TRBV11-2 combines with J gene TRBJ2-7; D possibly corresponds to TRBD1 (6 bases). Source: PBMCs, taken at surgery. The TCR sequence derives from a female donor with early-stage non-small cell lung cancer. CDR3 region: CASSLQGLYEQYF. The CDR3 coding sequence is TGTGCCAGCAGCTTACAGGGGCTCTACGAGCAGTACTTC.